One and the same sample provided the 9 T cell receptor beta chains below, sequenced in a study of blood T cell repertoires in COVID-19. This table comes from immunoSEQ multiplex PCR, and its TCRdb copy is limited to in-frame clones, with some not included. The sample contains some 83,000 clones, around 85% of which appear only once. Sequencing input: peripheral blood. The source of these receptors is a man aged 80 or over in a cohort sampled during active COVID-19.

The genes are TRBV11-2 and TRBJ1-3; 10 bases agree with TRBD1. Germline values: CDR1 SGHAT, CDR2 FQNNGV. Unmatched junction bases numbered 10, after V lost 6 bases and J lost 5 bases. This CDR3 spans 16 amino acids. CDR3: CASSSGTGDLRNTIYF. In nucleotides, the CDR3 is TGTGCCAGCAGTTCCGGGACAGGGGACCTGAGAAACACCATATATTTT.

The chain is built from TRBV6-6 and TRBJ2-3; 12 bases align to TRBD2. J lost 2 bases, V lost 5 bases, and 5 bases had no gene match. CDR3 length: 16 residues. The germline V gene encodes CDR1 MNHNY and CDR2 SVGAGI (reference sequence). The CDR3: CASSGLAGTNTDTQYF. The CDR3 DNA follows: TGTGCCAGCAGTGGACTAGCGGGGACCAACACAGATACGCAGTATTTT.

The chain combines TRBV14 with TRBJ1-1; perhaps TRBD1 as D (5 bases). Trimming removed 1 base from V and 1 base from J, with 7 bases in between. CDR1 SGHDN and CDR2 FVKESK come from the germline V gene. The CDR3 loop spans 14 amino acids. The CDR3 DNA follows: TGTGCCAGCAGCCAAGGACAGAAGAACACTGAAGCTTTCTTT. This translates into CASSQGQKNTEAFF.

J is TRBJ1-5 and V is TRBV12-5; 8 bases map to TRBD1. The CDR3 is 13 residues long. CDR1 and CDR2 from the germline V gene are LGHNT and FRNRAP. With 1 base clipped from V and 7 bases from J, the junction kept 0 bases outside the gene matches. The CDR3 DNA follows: TGTGCTAGTGGTTTGGGGACAGGGCAGCCCCAGCATTTT. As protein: CASGLGTGQPQHF. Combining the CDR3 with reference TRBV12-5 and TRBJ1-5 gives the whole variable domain DARVTQTPRHKVTEMGQEVTMRCQPILGHNTVFWYRQTMMQGLELLAYFRNRAPLDDSGMPKDRFSAEMPDATLATLKIQPSEPRDSAVYFCASGLGTGQPQHFGDGTRLSIL.

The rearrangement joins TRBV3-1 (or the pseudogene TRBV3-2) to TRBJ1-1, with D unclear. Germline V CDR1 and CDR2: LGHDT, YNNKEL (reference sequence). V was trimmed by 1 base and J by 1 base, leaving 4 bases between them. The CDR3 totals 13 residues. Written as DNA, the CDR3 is TGTGCCAGCAGCCAAGGCGAGAACACTGAAGCTTTCTTT. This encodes CASSQGENTEAFF.

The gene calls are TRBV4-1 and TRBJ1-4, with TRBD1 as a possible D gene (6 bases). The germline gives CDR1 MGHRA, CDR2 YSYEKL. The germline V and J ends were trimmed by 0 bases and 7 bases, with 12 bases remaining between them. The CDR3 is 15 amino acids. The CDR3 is CASSQEGGPLEKLFF. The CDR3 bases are TGCGCCAGCAGCCAAGAAGGGGGTCCTCTTGAAAAACTGTTTTTT.

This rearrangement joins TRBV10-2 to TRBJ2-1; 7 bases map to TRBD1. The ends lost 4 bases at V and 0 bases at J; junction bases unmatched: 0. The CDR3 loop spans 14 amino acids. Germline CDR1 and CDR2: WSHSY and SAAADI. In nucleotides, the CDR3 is TGCGCCAGCAGTGGACAGGGCTCCTACAATGAGCAGTTCTTC. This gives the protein CASSGQGSYNEQFF.

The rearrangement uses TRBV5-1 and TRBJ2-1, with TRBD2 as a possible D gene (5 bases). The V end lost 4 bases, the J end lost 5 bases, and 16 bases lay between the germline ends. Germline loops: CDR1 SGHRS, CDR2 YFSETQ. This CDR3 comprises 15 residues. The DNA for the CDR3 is TGCGCCAGCAGCCCCCGGGTTAGCGCCGACAATGAGCAGTTCTTC. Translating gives CASSPRVSADNEQFF.

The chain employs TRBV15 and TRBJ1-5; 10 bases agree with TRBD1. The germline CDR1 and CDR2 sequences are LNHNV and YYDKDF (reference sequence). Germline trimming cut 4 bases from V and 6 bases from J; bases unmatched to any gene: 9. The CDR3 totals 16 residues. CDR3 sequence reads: CATSTDRGIRVQPQHF. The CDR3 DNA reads TGTGCCACCAGCACGGACAGGGGGATTAGGGTTCAGCCCCAGCATTTT.